This TCR beta chain was recovered during a study of blood T cell repertoires in COVID-19 (dated by TCRdb to 2020 to 2021). At the level of the whole study: Samples from collaborators originated in the United States, Italy and Spain and spanned both the acute and convalescent phases of COVID-19. A freely available public database, intended as a resource for researchers studying the immune response to SARS-CoV-2, is where the repertoires were released. The dataset comprised deeply sampled blood TCRbeta repertoires from subjects exposed to, actively infected with, or recovered from COVID-19. The samples were drawn from two sources: the first 160 participants of the ongoing ImmuneRACE study, and over 1,000 subjects contributed by 6 global collaborators. Where available, HLA class I and class II types were obtained from metadata supplied by the sample provider rather than from assay-based typing. Sample metadata almost always included a de-identified subject ID, COVID-19 status, age in years and sex. The prospective study material was composed of cDNA or gDNA derived from T cells, B-cell-depleted T cells, or PBMCs.

The immunoSEQ Assay, a bias-controlled multiplex PCR, was used to amplify TCRbeta CDR3 regions from genomic DNA. Per the original workflow: Within the assay, amplification of reference gene primers was used to estimate how many nucleated cells each sample contained. Sequence reads were collapsed and filtered to measure the absolute abundance of every unique TCRbeta CDR3 rearrangement. For each sample, productive Simpson clonality was calculated as the square root of Simpson's diversity index across productive rearrangements. TCRdb provides this immuneACCESS table in a form limited to in-frame rearrangements. Some clones are lacking; in checked studies, under half of them reflect an unresolved V gene, and why the rest are absent is not known. That table is the source of V, J and clone size, and D and trimming were worked out from the DNA. The sample data list 60,000 to 80,000 clones, and 80% to 95% of these were observed just once. 5% to 6% of the sample is taken by the ten largest.

The research as a whole found: Clinical and demographic metadata were provided uncurated, with the amount varying by source and participant.

Whole blood was collected in K2EDTA tubes by collaborating institutions according to the institutions' own protocols. Collaborator samples were shipped for TCRbeta analysis as frozen whole blood, isolated PBMCs, or DNA extracted from either sample type. Inclusive of the bounding cysteine and phenylalanine, the CDR3 is 13 residues long. CDR3 DNA only is kept here, 39 bases in frame from base 1. The germline V gene yields SGHAT for CDR1 and FQNNGV for CDR2. For this chain, trimming is 5 bases at the V end and 2 bases at the J end, and the number of junction bases without a gene match is 3. In regard to this clone: Its antigen is unknown. Nothing much larger sits one base from this clone, and base qualities are not available.

The receptor was isolated from a human donor in a cohort sampled during active COVID-19. Sequencing was done on a sample of peripheral blood. The rearranged chain carries TRBV11-2 and TRBJ2-7; a stretch of 7 junction bases matches TRBD1. The CDR3 loop reads CASSPDRAYEQYF. The DNA sequence follows: TGTGCCAGCAGCCCCGACAGGGCCTACGAGCAGTACTTC.